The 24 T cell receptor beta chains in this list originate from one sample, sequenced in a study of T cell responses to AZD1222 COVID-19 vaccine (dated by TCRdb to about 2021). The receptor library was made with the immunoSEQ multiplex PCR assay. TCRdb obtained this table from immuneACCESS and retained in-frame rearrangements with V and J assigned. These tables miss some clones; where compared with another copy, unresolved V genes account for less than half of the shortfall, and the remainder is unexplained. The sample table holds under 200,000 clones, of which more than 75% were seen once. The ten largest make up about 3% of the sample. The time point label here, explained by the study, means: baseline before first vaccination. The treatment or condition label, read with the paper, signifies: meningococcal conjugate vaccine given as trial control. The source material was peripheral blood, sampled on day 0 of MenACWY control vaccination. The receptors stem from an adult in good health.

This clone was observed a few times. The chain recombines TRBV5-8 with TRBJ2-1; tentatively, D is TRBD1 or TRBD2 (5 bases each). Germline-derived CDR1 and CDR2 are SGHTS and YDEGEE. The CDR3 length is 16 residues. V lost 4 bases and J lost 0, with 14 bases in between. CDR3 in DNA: TGTGCCAGCAGCAAAGGGACCGCGGGCTCCTACAATGAGCAGTTCTTC. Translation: CASSKGTAGSYNEQFF.

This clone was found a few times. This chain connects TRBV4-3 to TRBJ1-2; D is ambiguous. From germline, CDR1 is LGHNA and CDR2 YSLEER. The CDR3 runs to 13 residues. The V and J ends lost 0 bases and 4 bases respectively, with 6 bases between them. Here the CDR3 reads CASSQDGLYGYTF. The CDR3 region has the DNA TGCGCCAGCAGCCAAGATGGGCTCTATGGCTACACCTTC.

The CDR3 loop reads CASSKTSGNTGELFF. The CDR3 bases are TGCGCCAGCAGCAAAACTAGCGGGAACACCGGGGAGCTGTTTTTT. V usage is TRBV5-1 and J usage is TRBJ2-2; the match to TRBD2 covers 8 bases. V lost 4 bases and J lost 1; bases outside the gene matches: 3. Germline CDR1 SGHRS, CDR2 YFSETQ. The CDR3 loop spans 15 amino acids.

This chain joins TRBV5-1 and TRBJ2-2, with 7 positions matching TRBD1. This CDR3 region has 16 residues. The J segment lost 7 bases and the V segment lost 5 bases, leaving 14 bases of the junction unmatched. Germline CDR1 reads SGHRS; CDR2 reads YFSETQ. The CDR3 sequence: CASRGDSGPLVGELFF. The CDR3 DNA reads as TGCGCCAGCAGAGGGGACAGCGGACCTTTGGTCGGGGAGCTGTTTTTT.

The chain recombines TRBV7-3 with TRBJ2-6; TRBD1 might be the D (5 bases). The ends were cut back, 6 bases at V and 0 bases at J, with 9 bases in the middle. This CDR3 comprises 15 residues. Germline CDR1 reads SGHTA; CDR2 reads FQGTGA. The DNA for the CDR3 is TGTGCCAGCAGTCGACAGTTCTCTGGGGCCAACGTCCTGACTTTC. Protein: CASSRQFSGANVLTF.

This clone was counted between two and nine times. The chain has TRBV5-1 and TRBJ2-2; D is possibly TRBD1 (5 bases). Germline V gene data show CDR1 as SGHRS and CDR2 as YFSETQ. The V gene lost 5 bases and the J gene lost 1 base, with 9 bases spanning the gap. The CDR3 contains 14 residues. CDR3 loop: CASRFGQNTGELFF. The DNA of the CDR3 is TGCGCCAGCAGATTCGGACAGAACACCGGGGAGCTGTTTTTT. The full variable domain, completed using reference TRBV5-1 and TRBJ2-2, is KAGVTQTPRYLIKTRGQQVTLSCSPISGHRSVSWYQQTPGQGLQFLFEYFSETQRNKGNFPGRFSGRQFSNSRSEMNVSTLELGDSALYLCASRFGQNTGELFFGEGSRLTVL.

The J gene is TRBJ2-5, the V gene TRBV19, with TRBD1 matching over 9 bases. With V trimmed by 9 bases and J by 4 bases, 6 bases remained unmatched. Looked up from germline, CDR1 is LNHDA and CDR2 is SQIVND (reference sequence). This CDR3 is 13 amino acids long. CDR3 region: CASRDRDTETQYF. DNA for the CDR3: TGTGCCAGCCGGGACAGGGACACAGAGACCCAGTACTTC.

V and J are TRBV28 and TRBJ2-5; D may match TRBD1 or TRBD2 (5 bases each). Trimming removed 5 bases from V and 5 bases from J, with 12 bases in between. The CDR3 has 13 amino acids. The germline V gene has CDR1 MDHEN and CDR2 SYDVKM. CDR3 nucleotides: TGTGCCAGCAGTGAAGACAGAGGGGAGACCCAGTACTTC. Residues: CASSEDRGETQYF.

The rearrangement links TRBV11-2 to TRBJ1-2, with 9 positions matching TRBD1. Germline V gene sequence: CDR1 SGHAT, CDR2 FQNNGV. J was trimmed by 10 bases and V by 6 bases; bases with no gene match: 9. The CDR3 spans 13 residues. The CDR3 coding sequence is TGTGCCAGCAGAACAGACAGGGGGAGCGACTACACCTTC. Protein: CASRTDRGSDYTF.

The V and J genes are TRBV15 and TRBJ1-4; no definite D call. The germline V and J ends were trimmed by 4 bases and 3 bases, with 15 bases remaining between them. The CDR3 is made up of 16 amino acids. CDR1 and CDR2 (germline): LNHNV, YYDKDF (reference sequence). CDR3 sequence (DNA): TGTGCCACCAGCACCGAAAGACAACCCTCTAATGAAAAACTGTTTTTT. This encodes CATSTERQPSNEKLFF.

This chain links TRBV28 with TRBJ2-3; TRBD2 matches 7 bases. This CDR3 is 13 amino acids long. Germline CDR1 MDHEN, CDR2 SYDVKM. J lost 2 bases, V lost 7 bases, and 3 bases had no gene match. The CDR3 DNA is TGTGCCAGCAAGCGGGGCCTCACAGATACGCAGTATTTT. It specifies CASKRGLTDTQYF. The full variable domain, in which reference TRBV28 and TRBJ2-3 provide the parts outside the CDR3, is DVKVTQSSRYLVKRTGEKVFLECVQDMDHENMFWYRQDPGLGLRLIYFSYDVKMKEKGDIPEGYSVSREKKERFSLILESASTNQTSMYLCASKRGLTDTQYFGPGTRLTVL.

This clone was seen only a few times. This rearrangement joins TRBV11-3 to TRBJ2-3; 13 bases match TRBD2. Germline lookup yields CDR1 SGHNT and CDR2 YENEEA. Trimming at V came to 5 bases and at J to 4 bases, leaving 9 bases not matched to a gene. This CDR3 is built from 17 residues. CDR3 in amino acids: CASSPRTSGSSADTQYF. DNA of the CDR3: TGTGCCAGCAGCCCCCGGACTAGCGGGAGCTCTGCAGATACGCAGTATTTT.

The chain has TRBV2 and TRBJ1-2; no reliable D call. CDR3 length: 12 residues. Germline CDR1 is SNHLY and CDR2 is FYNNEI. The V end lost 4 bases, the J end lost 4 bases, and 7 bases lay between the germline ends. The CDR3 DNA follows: TGTGCCAGCAGTGTCACGAGCTATGGCTACACCTTC. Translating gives CASSVTSYGYTF.

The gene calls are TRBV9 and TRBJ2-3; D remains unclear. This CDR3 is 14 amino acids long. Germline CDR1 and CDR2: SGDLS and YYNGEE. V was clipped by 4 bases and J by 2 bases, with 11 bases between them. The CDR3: CASSPDGSTDTQYF. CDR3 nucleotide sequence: TGTGCCAGCAGCCCGGACGGGTCCACAGATACGCAGTATTTT.

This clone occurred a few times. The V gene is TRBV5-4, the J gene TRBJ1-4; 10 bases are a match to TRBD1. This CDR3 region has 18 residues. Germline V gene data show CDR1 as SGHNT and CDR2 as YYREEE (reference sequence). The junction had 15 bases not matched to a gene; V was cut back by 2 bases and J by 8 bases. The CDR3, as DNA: TGTGCCAGCAGCTTTAAGGGACAGGGGTTCCGGAAGGGCGAAAAACTGTTTTTT. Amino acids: CASSFKGQGFRKGEKLFF.

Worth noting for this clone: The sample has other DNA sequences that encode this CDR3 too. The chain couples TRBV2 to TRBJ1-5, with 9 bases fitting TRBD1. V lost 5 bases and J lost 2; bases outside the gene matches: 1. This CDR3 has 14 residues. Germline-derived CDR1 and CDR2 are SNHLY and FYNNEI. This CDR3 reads CASSWTGGNQPQHF. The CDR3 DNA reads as TGTGCCAGCAGTTGGACAGGGGGCAATCAGCCCCAGCATTTT.

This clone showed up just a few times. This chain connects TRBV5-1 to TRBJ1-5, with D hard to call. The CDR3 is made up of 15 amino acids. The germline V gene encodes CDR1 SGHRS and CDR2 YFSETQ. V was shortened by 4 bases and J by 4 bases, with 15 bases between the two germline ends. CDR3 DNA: TGCGCCAGCAGCCTCCATGGGCTGGGGAATCAGCCCCAGCATTTT. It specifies CASSLHGLGNQPQHF. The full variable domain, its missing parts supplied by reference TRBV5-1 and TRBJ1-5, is KAGVTQTPRYLIKTRGQQVTLSCSPISGHRSVSWYQQTPGQGLQFLFEYFSETQRNKGNFPGRFSGRQFSNSRSEMNVSTLELGDSALYLCASSLHGLGNQPQHFGDGTRLSIL.

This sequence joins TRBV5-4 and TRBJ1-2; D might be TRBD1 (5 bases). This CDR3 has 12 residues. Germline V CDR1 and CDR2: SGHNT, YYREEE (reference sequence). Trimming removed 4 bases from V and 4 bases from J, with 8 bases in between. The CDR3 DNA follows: TGTGCCAGCAGCCGGGACTCCTATGGCTACACCTTC. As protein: CASSRDSYGYTF. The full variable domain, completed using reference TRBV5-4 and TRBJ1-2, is ETGVTQSPTHLIKTRGQQVTLRCSSQSGHNTVSWYQQALGQGPQFIFQYYREEENGRGNFPPRFSGLQFPNYSSELNVNALELDDSALYLCASSRDSYGYTFGSGTRLTVV.

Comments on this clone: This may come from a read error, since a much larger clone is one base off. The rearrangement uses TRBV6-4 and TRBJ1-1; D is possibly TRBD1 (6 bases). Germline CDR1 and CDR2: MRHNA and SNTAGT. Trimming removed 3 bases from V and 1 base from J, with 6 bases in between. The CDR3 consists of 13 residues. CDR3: CASSEQGNTEAFF. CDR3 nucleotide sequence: TGTGCCAGCAGTGAACAGGGGAACACTGAAGCTTTCTTT.

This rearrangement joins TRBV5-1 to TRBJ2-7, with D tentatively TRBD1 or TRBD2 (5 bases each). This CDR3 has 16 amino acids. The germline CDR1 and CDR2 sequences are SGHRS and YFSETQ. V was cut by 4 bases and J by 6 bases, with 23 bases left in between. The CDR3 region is CASSPEPPSSGTEQYF. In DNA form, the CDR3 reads TGCGCCAGCAGCCCGGAACCACCCTCGTCGGGGACCGAGCAGTACTTC.

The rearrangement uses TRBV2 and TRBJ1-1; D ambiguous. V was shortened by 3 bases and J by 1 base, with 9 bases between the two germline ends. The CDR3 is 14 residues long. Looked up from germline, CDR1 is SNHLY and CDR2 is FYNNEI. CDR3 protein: CASSDSLSNTEAFF. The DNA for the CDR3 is TGTGCCAGCAGTGATTCCTTATCGAACACTGAAGCTTTCTTT.

CDR3 sequence (DNA): TGTGCCAGCCAGGGGGGACAGGCTTCACCCCTCCACTTT. It yields the protein CASQGGQASPLHF. This chain connects TRBV12-3 or TRBV12-4 to TRBJ1-6; 8 nucleotides match TRBD1. The CDR3 totals 13 residues. V trimming: 8 bases; J trimming: 9 bases; junction bases outside the gene matches: 6.

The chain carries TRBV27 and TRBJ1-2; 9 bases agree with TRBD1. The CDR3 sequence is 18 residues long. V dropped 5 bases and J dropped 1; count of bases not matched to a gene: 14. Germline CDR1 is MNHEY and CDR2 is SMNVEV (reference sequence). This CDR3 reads CASSLSGTGTSHNYGYTF. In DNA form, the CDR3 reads TGTGCCAGCAGTCTCTCCGGGACAGGGACCTCTCATAACTATGGCTACACCTTC.

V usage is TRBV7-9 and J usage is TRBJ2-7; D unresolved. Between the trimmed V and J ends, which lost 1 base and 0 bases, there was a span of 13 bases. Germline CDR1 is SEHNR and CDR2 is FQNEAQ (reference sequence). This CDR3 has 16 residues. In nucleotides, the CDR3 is TGTGCCAGCAGCTTAGTTAAGCCAGCTGGCTCCTACGAGCAGTACTTC. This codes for CASSLVKPAGSYEQYF. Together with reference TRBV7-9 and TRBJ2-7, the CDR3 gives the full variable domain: DTGVSQNPRHKITKRGQNVTFRCDPISEHNRLYWYRQTLGQGPEFLTYFQNEAQLEKSRLLSDRFSAERPKGSFSTLEIQRTEQGDSAMYLCASSLVKPAGSYEQYFGPGTRLTVT.